The rows below give T cell receptor beta chains drawn from one sample of a study of blood T cell repertoires in COVID-19. Measured with immunoSEQ multiplex PCR; TCRdb has only the in-frame clones, and not every one. The sample contains tens of thousands of clones, roughly 72% of which appear only once. Sequencing was carried out using peripheral blood. Receptors originate from a woman of 80 years or more with acute or convalescent COVID-19. Each CDR3 is given with its conserved first and last residue. The order of the fields is clone size, V gene, D gene, J gene, CDR3 protein. The D gene is left open where the match is weak. Clone sizes are given selectively: once, few, many, or a class where the clone is expanded.

abundance: .; v_gene: TRBV28; d_gene: TRBD1; j_gene: TRBJ1-4; CDR3aa: CASSLPDRGQKLFF
abundance: .; v_gene: TRBV19; d_gene: TRBD2; j_gene: TRBJ2-7; CDR3aa: CASSPGLAGAYEQYF
abundance: .; v_gene: TRBV3-1/TRBV3-2; d_gene: TRBD2; j_gene: TRBJ2-5; CDR3aa: CASSQVWLAGGHEETQYF
abundance: .; v_gene: TRBV12-5; d_gene: .; j_gene: TRBJ1-4; CDR3aa: CASGLGGGTATEKLFF
abundance: .; v_gene: TRBV27; d_gene: .; j_gene: TRBJ1-6; CDR3aa: CASSFGTSSPLHF
abundance: .; v_gene: TRBV7-9; d_gene: .; j_gene: TRBJ1-6; CDR3aa: CASSFRQSSYNSPLHF
abundance: .; v_gene: TRBV9; d_gene: .; j_gene: TRBJ1-4; CDR3aa: CASSPQTRPNEKLFF
abundance: .; v_gene: TRBV7-9; d_gene: .; j_gene: TRBJ1-5; CDR3aa: CASSSGGGNQPQHF
abundance: .; v_gene: TRBV7-6; d_gene: TRBD2; j_gene: TRBJ2-2; CDR3aa: CASSSQLAGGPIATGELFF
abundance: .; v_gene: TRBV2; d_gene: TRBD1; j_gene: TRBJ1-2; CDR3aa: CASSSDRDNYGYTF
abundance: .; v_gene: TRBV18; d_gene: TRBD1; j_gene: TRBJ1-2; CDR3aa: CASSPDRGEYGYTF
abundance: .; v_gene: TRBV7-9; d_gene: TRBD2; j_gene: TRBJ2-3; CDR3aa: CASSLGGRVTDTQYF
abundance: .; v_gene: TRBV5-1; d_gene: TRBD2; j_gene: TRBJ2-2; CDR3aa: CASSLVAGATTGELFF
abundance: .; v_gene: TRBV11-2; d_gene: TRBD2; j_gene: TRBJ2-1; CDR3aa: CASSYRRLAGVESYNEQFF
abundance: few; v_gene: TRBV9; d_gene: .; j_gene: TRBJ2-5; CDR3aa: CASSSRKAGETQYF
abundance: few; v_gene: TRBV7-2; d_gene: .; j_gene: TRBJ2-7; CDR3aa: CASSLIGGLSSYEQYF
abundance: .; v_gene: TRBV28; d_gene: .; j_gene: TRBJ1-2; CDR3aa: CASGLGSYGYTF
abundance: once; v_gene: TRBV6-6; d_gene: TRBD1; j_gene: TRBJ2-2; CDR3aa: CASSWDRLGGELFF
abundance: .; v_gene: TRBV10-3; d_gene: TRBD2; j_gene: TRBJ2-1; CDR3aa: CAISLAGLDNEQFF
abundance: .; v_gene: TRBV6-5; d_gene: .; j_gene: TRBJ1-1; CDR3aa: CASSYSTRNTEAFF
abundance: .; v_gene: TRBV5-1; d_gene: .; j_gene: TRBJ1-6; CDR3aa: CASSLEINSPLHF
abundance: .; v_gene: TRBV3-1/TRBV3-2; d_gene: TRBD2; j_gene: TRBJ2-3; CDR3aa: CASSQERASGRRSTDTQYF
abundance: .; v_gene: TRBV6-1; d_gene: TRBD1; j_gene: TRBJ1-5; CDR3aa: CASSASQGSSHQPQHF
abundance: .; v_gene: TRBV27; d_gene: .; j_gene: TRBJ1-1; CDR3aa: CASSKDISLEAFF
abundance: .; v_gene: TRBV7-9; d_gene: .; j_gene: TRBJ1-3; CDR3aa: CASSPGLSVDTIYF
abundance: .; v_gene: TRBV7-8; d_gene: TRBD1; j_gene: TRBJ1-5; CDR3aa: CASGSRDRGSNQPQHF
abundance: .; v_gene: TRBV5-1; d_gene: .; j_gene: TRBJ2-5; CDR3aa: CASSLGQNQETQYF
abundance: .; v_gene: TRBV7-8; d_gene: .; j_gene: TRBJ1-5; CDR3aa: CASSLGRQGPQHF
abundance: few; v_gene: TRBV6-6; d_gene: TRBD2; j_gene: TRBJ2-5; CDR3aa: CASSKRGDYLTETQYF
abundance: .; v_gene: TRBV7-2; d_gene: TRBD2; j_gene: TRBJ2-7; CDR3aa: CASSLSQLAGGYEQYF
abundance: .; v_gene: TRBV5-1; d_gene: TRBD1; j_gene: TRBJ2-2; CDR3aa: CASSLTGGWGTGELFF
abundance: .; v_gene: TRBV4-3; d_gene: TRBD2; j_gene: TRBJ2-5; CDR3aa: CASSQERLAGALSQETQYF
abundance: .; v_gene: TRBV5-1; d_gene: TRBD2; j_gene: TRBJ2-2; CDR3aa: CASSGGLAGVNTGELFF
abundance: .; v_gene: TRBV7-3; d_gene: TRBD1; j_gene: TRBJ2-1; CDR3aa: CASSRLGQASEQFF
abundance: .; v_gene: TRBV19; d_gene: .; j_gene: TRBJ1-6; CDR3aa: CASSASRNSPLHF
abundance: .; v_gene: TRBV15; d_gene: .; j_gene: TRBJ2-5; CDR3aa: CATSRSGTTASLKTQYF
abundance: .; v_gene: TRBV12-3/TRBV12-4; d_gene: .; j_gene: TRBJ2-7; CDR3aa: CASSHRREQYF
abundance: once; v_gene: TRBV3-1/TRBV3-2; d_gene: .; j_gene: TRBJ2-5; CDR3aa: CASSQDWVAGRTQYF
abundance: .; v_gene: TRBV19; d_gene: .; j_gene: TRBJ1-5; CDR3aa: CASSISTGRNQPQHF
abundance: .; v_gene: TRBV5-6; d_gene: .; j_gene: TRBJ1-2; CDR3aa: CASSLGRDGYTF
abundance: .; v_gene: TRBV5-5; d_gene: TRBD1; j_gene: TRBJ1-2; CDR3aa: CASSLAQQGVYGYTF
abundance: once; v_gene: TRBV28; d_gene: .; j_gene: TRBJ1-1; CDR3aa: CASSPQVRTEAFF
abundance: .; v_gene: TRBV2; d_gene: TRBD1; j_gene: TRBJ1-2; CDR3aa: CASSEAGGNYGYTF
abundance: .; v_gene: TRBV5-6; d_gene: TRBD1; j_gene: TRBJ1-2; CDR3aa: CASSTAPTGDSYGYTF
abundance: many; v_gene: TRBV2; d_gene: TRBD2; j_gene: TRBJ2-3; CDR3aa: CASSLTLLSGSTADTQYF